This T cell receptor (beta chain) was recovered during a study of beta chain features in type 1 diabetes. A remark on this clone: As yet, its antigen is unknown.

Trimming pared 5 bases from V and 4 bases from J, leaving 9 bases between. CDR3 size: 13 residues. Germline CDR1 SEHNR, CDR2 FQNEAQ (reference sequence). Study-wide findings and caveats: A potential PCR bias toward shorter templates would be equal in patient and control samples. A pattern of fewer insertions and more deletions at VDJ junctions was seen in type 1 diabetes patients. A moderate, significant TCRB CDR3 shortening appeared in type 1 diabetes across four CD4+ subsets.

Isolated RNA was reverse transcribed in full, so expressed TCRB transcripts were sequenced. Data came from immunoSEQ multiplex PCR; TCRdb stores just in-frame clones and leaves some out. The sample records 100,000 to 150,000 clones, roughly 17% being singletons. The clonotype was recovered from a man younger than 30 with type 1 diabetes. Sequences were obtained from central memory CD4+ T cells from blood. The V call is TRBV7-9, the J call TRBJ1-5, with D possibly matching TRBD1 (5 bases). The DNA of the CDR3 is TGTGCCAGCAGCACTCAGGGAAATCAGCCCCAGCATTTT. Translation: CASSTQGNQPQHF.